This T cell receptor beta chain is from a study of blood T cell repertoires in COVID-19. Study context: Sample material is recorded as cDNA or gDNA derived from T cells, B-cell-depleted T cells, or PBMCs.

How the authors handled the data: Counts of nucleated cells, estimated from reference gene primer amplification, were obtained. Profiled with immunoSEQ multiplex PCR; TCRdb holds only in-frame clones, not every one. V, J and clone size are taken as reported in that table, and D and trimming were inferred from the DNA itself. The repertoire includes hundreds of thousands of clones, 80% to 90% of them detected once, and under 2.5% sits in the top ten. Clinical histories supplied by participants themselves formed the basis of cohort assignment. This CDR3 has 15 amino acids. Germline CDR1 and CDR2: LGHNA and YNFKEQ. The V gene lost 3 bases and the J gene lost 8 bases, with 19 bases spanning the gap.

This TCR came from a young man who had recovered from COVID-19. The sequenced sample consisted of PBMCs or T cells enriched from blood (not recorded which). This chain uses TRBV4-2 with TRBJ2-5, with D perhaps matching TRBD1 (8 bases). CDR3 DNA: TGTGCCAGCAGCCAGCCCGGACAGGGACTATACACCCAGTACTTC. Its protein product is CASSQPGQGLYTQYF.